This passage covers 13 T cell receptor beta chains from one sample sequenced in a study of beta chain features in type 1 diabetes. The investigators reverse transcribed all of the isolated RNA, so they sequenced expressed TCRB transcripts. Sequencing was performed with immunoSEQ multiplex PCR; in TCRdb, only in-frame clones are kept and a portion is missing. The sample lists about 400,000 clones, 10% to 15% occurring once. Sequenced input: naive CD4+ T cells from blood. All receptors come from a man aged 18 to 30 in good health.

The rearrangement links TRBV19 to TRBJ2-4, with a possible D match to TRBD1 (6 bases). V was cut by 5 bases and J by 5 bases, with 13 bases left in between. The germline V gene encodes CDR1 LNHDA and CDR2 SQIVND (reference sequence). CDR3 size: 14 residues. The CDR3 nucleotides read TGTGCCAGTAGTGGGACACCCGAGGAAAACATTCAGTACTTC. Its translation is CASSGTPEENIQYF. Drawing the rest from reference TRBV19 and TRBJ2-4, the complete variable domain is DGGITQSPKYLFRKEGQNVTLSCEQNLNHDAMYWYRQDPGQGLRLIYYSQIVNDFQKGDIAEGYSVSREKKESFPLTVTSAQKNPTAFYLCASSGTPEENIQYFGAGTRLSVL.

This chain links TRBV30 with TRBJ1-1; D remains unclear. V lost 2 bases, J lost 3 bases, and 10 bases lay in between. CDR1 GTSNPN and CDR2 SVGIG come from the germline V gene (reference sequence). The length of the CDR3 is 13 residues. For the CDR3, the DNA is TGTGCCTGGAGTACCCAGCGGGACACTGAAGCTTTCTTT. Translated: CAWSTQRDTEAFF.

This clone came up a few times. The V and J genes are TRBV7-3 and TRBJ2-2, with D possibly TRBD2 on 6 matching bases. The V and J ends lost 2 bases and 0 bases respectively, with 10 bases between them. The CDR3 has 16 amino acids. CDR1 is SGHTA and CDR2 is FQGTGA in the germline V gene. The CDR3 DNA reads TGTGCCAGCAGCTTAGAGGGACTGGCGAACACCGGGGAGCTGTTTTTT. Translation gives CASSLEGLANTGELFF.

Remarks on this clone: One junction end disagrees with the germline gene, perhaps due to a read error. This chain connects TRBV15 to TRBJ2-5; 12 bases match TRBD1. The CDR3 length is 16 residues. Germline CDR1 LNHNV, CDR2 YYDKDF (reference sequence). The CDR3 protein is CATSTGTGGLGETQYF. The CDR3 DNA reads as TGTGCCACGAGCACCGGGACAGGGGGCTTAGGGGAGACCCAGTACTTC.

The chain employs TRBV28 and TRBJ2-1, with 7 bases that match TRBD1. The CDR3 is made up of 14 amino acids. Germline V lookup: CDR1 MDHEN, CDR2 SYDVKM. After removal of 7 bases from V and 3 bases from J, the junction contained 6 bases not matched to a gene. CDR3 nucleotides: TGTGCCAGCAATATCGGGACAGTCTACAATGAGCAGTTCTTC. Residues: CASNIGTVYNEQFF.

The rearrangement joins TRBV7-2 to TRBJ2-7, with no clear D. Trimming took 5 bases from V and 0 from J, leaving 11 bases between them. CDR1 SGHTA and CDR2 FQGNSA come from the germline V gene. This CDR3 contains 14 residues. The CDR3 DNA reads TGTGCCAGCAGCCTCGACATCTTCTCCTACGAGCAGTACTTC. Translated, it gives CASSLDIFSYEQYF.

This clone has a handful of counts. The chain joins TRBV5-1 to TRBJ2-5; D may be TRBD1 (5 bases). CDR3 length equals 12 residues. V lost 0 bases to trimming and J lost 5 bases, with 5 bases between them. Germline CDR1 SGHRS, CDR2 YFSETQ. The CDR3 DNA is TGCGCCAGCAGCTTGGACAGGGAGACCCAGTACTTC. Translated, it gives CASSLDRETQYF.

V usage is TRBV18 and J usage is TRBJ2-1; possibly TRBD2 for D (5 bases). Per the germline V gene, CDR1 is KGHSH and CDR2 is LQKENI. V dropped 5 bases and J dropped 9 bases, with 20 bases sitting between them. CDR3 size: 15 residues. CDR3 bases: TGTGCCAGCTCATTACGGGGAACATCGTACGGTGAGCAGTTCTTC. It specifies CASSLRGTSYGEQFF.

This rearrangement joins TRBV4-2 to TRBJ1-2, with D perhaps matching TRBD1 (6 bases). The V gene's germline CDR1 is LGHNA and CDR2 YNFKEQ. The CDR3 consists of 16 residues. V was cut by 0 bases and J by 6 bases, with 17 bases left in between. In nucleotides, the CDR3 is TGTGCCAGCAGCCAAGAGGGGGGGCAGCTTCGGGATGGCTACACCTTC. This codes for CASSQEGGQLRDGYTF.

The gene calls are TRBV19 and TRBJ1-5; the match to TRBD1 covers 10 bases. The germline CDR1 and CDR2 sequences are LNHDA and SQIVND (reference sequence). CDR3 length: 15 amino acids. The junction had 5 bases not matched to a gene; V was cut back by 4 bases and J by 5 bases. The CDR3 spells CASSRGTGAYQPQHF. The CDR3 region has the DNA TGTGCCAGTAGTAGAGGGACAGGGGCTTATCAGCCCCAGCATTTT.

This clone was picked up a small number of times. V and J are TRBV6-5 and TRBJ2-1; 7 nucleotides match TRBD1. The junction had 7 bases not matched to a gene; V was cut back by 0 bases and J by 5 bases. Germline V gene lookup returns CDR1 MNHEY and CDR2 SVGAGI. The CDR3 sequence is 16 residues long. The CDR3 loop is CASSYSYGTANNEQFF. The CDR3 coding sequence is TGTGCCAGCAGTTACTCGTATGGGACAGCAAACAATGAGCAGTTCTTC.

In this sample, this clone turned up a few times. J is TRBJ2-7 and V is TRBV28, with TRBD2 as a possible D gene (6 bases). Germline V gene data show CDR1 as MDHEN and CDR2 as SYDVKM. The CDR3 has 15 residues. Between the trimmed V and J ends, which lost 1 base and 4 bases, there was a span of 14 bases. In DNA, the CDR3 is TGTGCCAGCAGTTTATCCGGGGGAGCGGCTTACGAGCAGTACTTC. Protein sequence: CASSLSGGAAYEQYF. The complete variable domain, with remaining parts taken from reference TRBV28 and TRBJ2-7, reads DVKVTQSSRYLVKRTGEKVFLECVQDMDHENMFWYRQDPGLGLRLIYFSYDVKMKEKGDIPEGYSVSREKKERFSLILESASTNQTSMYLCASSLSGGAAYEQYFGPGTRLTVT.

This rearrangement joins TRBV4-3 to TRBJ2-1, with D possibly TRBD2 on 6 matching bases. This CDR3 comprises 17 residues. CDR1 is LGHNA and CDR2 is YSLEER in the germline V gene. Trimming removed 1 base from V and 1 base from J, with 14 bases in between. For the CDR3, the DNA is TGCGCCAGCAGCCAAGGGGCCCAGGGAGGTTCCTACAATGAGCAGTTCTTC. Its protein product is CASSQGAQGGSYNEQFF.